This is a list of T cell receptor beta chains from one sample in a study of PD-L1 blockade in urothelial cancer. Sequencing was performed with immunoSEQ multiplex PCR; in TCRdb, only in-frame clones are kept and a portion is missing. The sample shows around 100,000 clones, around 87% of them seen only once. The sequencing used PBMCs, collected around atezolizumab (anti-PD-L1) treatment. The receptors shown here come from a man in his sixties with urothelial cancer. CDR3s include the opening cysteine and the closing phenylalanine or tryptophan. The D gene is left open where the match is weak. The size field is filled for only some rows; it gives once, few, many or a size class.

abundance,v_gene,j_gene,d_gene,CDR3nt,CDR3aa
.,TRBV28,TRBJ1-4,TRBD1,TGTGCCAGCAGAAGACAGGGGGATGAAAAACTGTTTTTT,CASRRQGDEKLFF
.,TRBV5-6,TRBJ2-3,TRBD2,TGTGCCAGCAGTTCTAGCGGGAGACGAGGGGGAGATACGCAGTATTTT,CASSSSGRRGGDTQYF
.,TRBV28,TRBJ1-5,.,TGTGCCAGCAGTTTACTAGCGCAGCCCCAGCATTTT,CASSLLAQPQHF
.,TRBV7-2,TRBJ2-3,TRBD2,TGTGCCAGTTCCTTAGCGGGGGGGCAAGTAGATACGCAGTATTTT,CASSLAGGQVDTQYF
.,TRBV7-6,TRBJ1-1,TRBD1,TGTGCCAGCAGCCCTGAGGGGGCGGGGGGAGCTTTCTTT,CASSPEGAGGAFF
.,TRBV27,TRBJ2-1,TRBD1,TGTGCCAGCAGATCCACCAACAGGGGACCCTACAATGAGCAGTTCTTC,CASRSTNRGPYNEQFF
.,TRBV4-2,TRBJ1-4,.,TGTGCCAGCAGCCAAGAAGGCGCGGGGGCAAAAGAAAAACTGTTTTTT,CASSQEGAGAKEKLFF
.,TRBV7-3,TRBJ2-3,.,TGTGCCAGCAGCTTAACGCCAGGTCCTGGAGATACGCAGTATTTT,CASSLTPGPGDTQYF
.,TRBV11-3,TRBJ2-7,TRBD2,TGTGCCAGCAGCTTGCCGGGAGGGCTATACGAGCAGTACTTC,CASSLPGGLYEQYF
.,TRBV5-6,TRBJ1-1,TRBD1,TGTGCCAGCAGCTTACAGGGGGCGAGGACTGAAGCTTTCTTT,CASSLQGARTEAFF
.,TRBV19,TRBJ1-3,.,TGTGCCAGTGCGGTTTCGCCCTCTGGAAACACCATATATTTT,CASAVSPSGNTIYF
few,TRBV19,TRBJ1-2,TRBD1,TGTGCCAGTAGTGTCTCCAGGGGGCCTCATGGCTACACCTTC,CASSVSRGPHGYTF
.,TRBV7-3,TRBJ1-3,TRBD1,TGTGCCAGCAGCTCCGGACAGGGGGCGTTGGACACCATATATTTT,CASSSGQGALDTIYF
.,TRBV11-2,TRBJ1-1,.,TGTGCCAGCAGCTTAGACCTCACACATAACACTGAAGCTTTCTTT,CASSLDLTHNTEAFF
.,TRBV4-3,TRBJ1-2,.,TGCGCCAGCAGCCAAGACTCAGGGAACTATGGCTACACCTTC,CASSQDSGNYGYTF
.,TRBV7-2,TRBJ2-7,TRBD2,TGTGCCAGCAGCCAGCGGGGGGGCCTACCCCCCGGGTACTTC,CASSQRGGLPPGYF
.,TRBV19,TRBJ2-7,TRBD1,TGTGCCAGTAGTATTTTCCCGGGACAGGGCAGAGGTGAGCAGTACTTC,CASSIFPGQGRGEQYF
.,TRBV30,TRBJ2-2,TRBD2,TGTGCCTATCTTAGCGGGCTGAACACCGGGGAGCTGTTTTTT,CAYLSGLNTGELFF
.,TRBV19,TRBJ1-2,TRBD1,TGTGCCAGTACCAGGACAGGGGATGGCTACACCTTC,CASTRTGDGYTF
few,TRBV7-9,TRBJ1-2,.,TGTGCCAGCAGCCCCCCTACAGGGATAGGCTACACCTTC,CASSPPTGIGYTF
.,TRBV5-6,TRBJ2-5,TRBD2,TGTGCCAGCAGCTTAGCCTCTAGCGGGCCTCAGACCCAGTACTTC,CASSLASSGPQTQYF
.,TRBV6-5,TRBJ1-2,TRBD1,TGTGCCAGCAGTTCGCCGGGACAGGGGTTCGTCCTCGGCTACACCTTC,CASSSPGQGFVLGYTF
.,TRBV28,TRBJ1-5,.,TGTGCCAGCAGTACAGGGACCTATCAGCCCCAGCATTTT,CASSTGTYQPQHF
.,TRBV4-1,TRBJ2-2,.,TGCGCCAGCAGCCAAGGGCAGGGTCCCACCGGGGAGCTGTTTTTT,CASSQGQGPTGELFF
.,TRBV5-1,TRBJ1-2,TRBD1,TGCGCCAGCAGCTTGTCAGGGGGTGAGAGCTATGGCTACACCTTC,CASSLSGGESYGYTF
few,TRBV5-1,TRBJ1-5,TRBD1,TGCGCCAGCAGCCTGGGGGACAGTCGGGGTCAGCCCCAGCATTTT,CASSLGDSRGQPQHF
.,TRBV7-9,TRBJ2-1,.,TGTGCCAGCAGCGCGGGACCAACCAATGAGCAGTTCTTC,CASSAGPTNEQFF
.,TRBV29-1,TRBJ2-3,.,TGCAGCGTTGTCGGCGGGCGCATCACAGATACGCAGTATTTT,CSVVGGRITDTQYF
.,TRBV27,TRBJ1-1,TRBD1,TGTGCCAGCGGCTCCGGGACAGGGGCCGGGGGGCGCACTGAAGCTTTCTTT,CASGSGTGAGGRTEAFF
.,TRBV7-3,TRBJ1-3,TRBD1,TGTGCCAGCAGCTTTACAGGGGCTGGAAACACCATATATTTT,CASSFTGAGNTIYF
.,TRBV28,TRBJ1-2,.,TGTGCCAGCATCTCCACAGTCGACTATGGCTACACCTTC,CASISTVDYGYTF
once,TRBV6-1,TRBJ2-5,TRBD1,TGTGCCAGCAGTGAAATCGGTAGGACAGGGGGCCAAGAGACCCAGTACTTC,CASSEIGRTGGQETQYF
once,TRBV11-3,TRBJ2-7,.,TGTGCCAGCAGCCGAGGCCTAGTTCAGCAGTACTTC,CASSRGLVQQYF
.,TRBV5-4,TRBJ2-7,TRBD1,TGTGCCAGCAGCTTGGCTGGGGGACAGGGGAGATCCGAGCAGTACTTC,CASSLAGGQGRSEQYF
.,TRBV5-4,TRBJ2-1,TRBD2,TGTGCCAGCAGTGGGACTAGCAGCGTGAATGAGCAGTTCTTC,CASSGTSSVNEQFF
few,TRBV6-5,TRBJ2-7,.,TGTGCCAGCAGTTACACCCGTTCAGGGGAGCAGTACTTC,CASSYTRSGEQYF
once,TRBV2,TRBJ1-5,.,TGTGCCAGCCGAGACAGTCTCAATAGCAATCAGCCCCAGCATTTT,CASRDSLNSNQPQHF
few,TRBV28,TRBJ2-2,.,TGTGCCAGCAGTTTACTTACCGGGGAGCTGTTTTTT,CASSLLTGELFF
.,TRBV6-5,TRBJ1-1,.,TGTGCCAGCAGCTCGACAGTCCGGGGGACTGAAGCTTTCTTT,CASSSTVRGTEAFF
.,TRBV2,TRBJ2-5,TRBD1,TGTGCCAGCAGTGACCGGGGGACAGGGGGAGAGACCCAGTACTTC,CASSDRGTGGETQYF
.,TRBV11-2,TRBJ2-7,.,TGTGCCAGCAGCACCTTGACTAGTTCTGAGCAGTACTTC,CASSTLTSSEQYF
.,TRBV5-6,TRBJ1-6,.,TGTGCCAGCAGCTTGTCCAACGGGGGGAATTCACCCCTCCACTTT,CASSLSNGGNSPLHF
few,TRBV27,TRBJ1-2,.,TGTGCCAGCAGTCCCCTGGGCAGCTATGGCTACACCTTC,CASSPLGSYGYTF
.,TRBV6-5,TRBJ1-1,TRBD1,TGTGCCAGCAGTTATGGGACAGGGACCCCTGAAGCTTTCTTT,CASSYGTGTPEAFF
.,TRBV4-2,TRBJ1-5,.,TGTGCCAGCAGCCAAGATGAAGGACTTAGCAATCAGCCCCAGCATTTT,CASSQDEGLSNQPQHF
.,TRBV18,TRBJ1-2,.,TGTGCCAGCTCGGAGACAGCTTATGGCTACACCTTC,CASSETAYGYTF
.,TRBV30,TRBJ2-3,TRBD2,TGTACCCATGAGACTAGCGGGGATAACTCTAATAGCACAGATACGCAGTATTTT,CTHETSGDNSNSTDTQYF
.,TRBV5-1,TRBJ2-7,TRBD2,TGCGCCAGCAGCCCAGACCCATCGTTTAGCGGGAGGGCAAATTGGCAGTACTTC,CASSPDPSFSGRANWQYF
.,TRBV5-1,TRBJ1-2,TRBD1,TGCGCCAGCTCCCTGGGCGGGGCAGGGGGAGACTATGGCTACACCTTC,CASSLGGAGGDYGYTF
many,TRBV7-9,TRBJ2-7,.,TGTGCCAGCAGTTCGGACTACTACGAGCAGTACTTC,CASSSDYYEQYF
.,TRBV18,TRBJ2-7,.,TGTGCCAGTTCCGCGAGACAGGTTGGCCTAGAGCAGTACTTC,CASSARQVGLEQYF
.,TRBV28,TRBJ1-2,.,TGTGCCAGCAGTTCCTTGAGAGGGGGCTATGGCTACACCTTC,CASSSLRGGYGYTF
.,TRBV10-3,TRBJ2-7,.,TGTGCCAGCCTACGAACCGGGAGCTCCTACGAGCAGTACTTC,CASLRTGSSYEQYF
few,TRBV6-5,TRBJ2-1,TRBD2,TGTGCCAGCTCAACTAGCGGACGCCATGAGCAGTTCTTC,CASSTSGRHEQFF
.,TRBV2,TRBJ2-7,TRBD2,TGTGCCGGGAAAACTAGCGGGAATTCCTACGAGCAGTACTTC,CAGKTSGNSYEQYF
.,TRBV4-2,TRBJ1-3,.,TGTGCCAGCAGCCAAGCGCGCGTAAACACCATATATTTT,CASSQARVNTIYF
.,TRBV6-5,TRBJ2-4,TRBD1,TGTGCCAGCAGGAAAAAAAACAGGGGGTACATTCAGTACTTC,CASRKKNRGYIQYF
.,TRBV11-2,TRBJ2-7,TRBD1,TGTGCCAGCAGCTTAGATCCAGGGGGATTATACGAGCAGTACTTC,CASSLDPGGLYEQYF
.,TRBV28,TRBJ2-7,.,TGTGCCAGCAGTTTGCGCTATGCGGGACAGAAGTACTTC,CASSLRYAGQKYF
.,TRBV5-1,TRBJ2-5,TRBD2,TGCGCCAGCAGCTTTGGAGCGGGAGTTAAAGAGACCCAGTACTTC,CASSFGAGVKETQYF